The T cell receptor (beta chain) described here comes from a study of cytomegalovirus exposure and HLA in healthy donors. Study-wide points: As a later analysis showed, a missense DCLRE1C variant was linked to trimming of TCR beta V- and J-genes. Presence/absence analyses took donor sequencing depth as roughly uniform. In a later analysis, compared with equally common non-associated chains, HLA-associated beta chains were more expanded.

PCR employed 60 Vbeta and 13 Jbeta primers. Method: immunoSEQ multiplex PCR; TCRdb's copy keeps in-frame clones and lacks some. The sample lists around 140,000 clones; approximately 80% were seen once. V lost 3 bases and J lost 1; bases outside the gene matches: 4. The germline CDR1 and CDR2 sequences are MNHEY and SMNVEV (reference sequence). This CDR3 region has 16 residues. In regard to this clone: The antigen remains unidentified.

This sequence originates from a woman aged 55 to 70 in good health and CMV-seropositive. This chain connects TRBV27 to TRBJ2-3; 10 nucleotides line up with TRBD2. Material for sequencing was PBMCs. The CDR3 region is CASSLLGTSGTDTQYF. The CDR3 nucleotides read TGTGCCAGCAGTTTGCTCGGGACTAGCGGCACAGATACGCAGTATTTT.